This T cell receptor (beta chain) emerged from a study of T cells after yellow fever vaccination. Findings of the study overall: FACS-sorted repertoires might harbor abundant contaminating clonotypes from the bulk population. Weaker overall was a secondary response that nonetheless peaked faster, on day 5 versus 15.

Germline-derived CDR1 and CDR2 are SGHNT and YENEEA. The CDR3 runs 13 residues. The V gene lost 5 bases and the J gene lost 0 bases, with 7 bases spanning the gap. UMIs and a universal primer site were added when TCR cDNA was made by 5'RACE template switching. MiXCR, applied by TCRdb to the 5' RACE reads, yields one record per CDR3 protein. The repertoire has about 170,000 distinct CDR3 sequences, around 10% of them found once; the top ten carry about 38%. This clonotype was seen only a few times. Its antigen is not identified. This chain connects TRBV11-3 to TRBJ1-1; a possible D gene is TRBD1 (6 bases). Sequencing was performed on CD8+ T cells sorted from PBMCs, taken 15 days after the yellow fever booster vaccination. This clonotype originated in a man aged 18 to 29 who received the YFV17D yellow fever vaccine. The CDR3 loop is CASSGQMNTEAFF. DNA of the CDR3: TGTGCCAGCAGCGGACAGATGAACACTGAAGCTTTCTTT.